These T cell receptor beta chains were read from a single sample in a study of CD8+ T cells in alopecia areata. The data were produced by immunoSEQ multiplex PCR, yet TCRdb's version contains in-frame clones alone and is incomplete. Of 200,000 to 250,000 clones detected, roughly 57% appear once; the ten largest clones hold just over 0.45%. The source material was CD4+ T cells sorted from blood, sampled at week 0. The receptors come from a human donor with alopecia areata. CDR3s include the opening cysteine and the closing phenylalanine or tryptophan. D genes are given only for firm matches. Size is stated for part of the rows, as once, few or many counts, or as a class when the clone is expanded.

d_gene: .; v_gene: TRBV30; abundance: .; j_gene: TRBJ2-6; CDR3aa: CAYTTGGTSSSGANVLTF; CDR3nt: TGTGCCTACACCACCGGCGGGACAAGCAGCTCTGGGGCCAACGTCCTGACTTTC
d_gene: .; v_gene: TRBV18; abundance: once; j_gene: TRBJ2-3; CDR3aa: CASSHLPSSDTQYF; CDR3nt: TGTGCCAGCTCACACCTACCTAGCTCAGATACGCAGTATTTT
d_gene: .; v_gene: TRBV5-4; abundance: .; j_gene: TRBJ1-5; CDR3aa: CASSSGGRSAQPQHF; CDR3nt: TGTGCCAGCAGCTCTGGGGGCAGGAGCGCTCAGCCCCAGCATTTT
d_gene: TRBD1; v_gene: TRBV2; abundance: .; j_gene: TRBJ2-2; CDR3aa: CASSRPTGPNTGELFF; CDR3nt: TGTGCCAGCAGCCGACCGACAGGGCCGAACACCGGGGAGCTGTTTTTT
d_gene: .; v_gene: TRBV7-2; abundance: few; j_gene: TRBJ1-1; CDR3aa: CASSLDPGEDTEAFF; CDR3nt: TGTGCCAGCAGCTTAGATCCCGGGGAGGACACTGAAGCTTTCTTT
d_gene: .; v_gene: TRBV5-1; abundance: .; j_gene: TRBJ1-1; CDR3aa: CASSWDALNTEAFF; CDR3nt: TGCGCCAGCAGCTGGGACGCTCTGAACACTGAAGCTTTCTTT
d_gene: TRBD2; v_gene: TRBV18; abundance: .; j_gene: TRBJ2-1; CDR3aa: CASYYKRGLYNEQFF; CDR3nt: TGTGCCAGCTACTATAAGCGGGGCCTATACAATGAGCAGTTCTTC
d_gene: .; v_gene: TRBV2; abundance: once; j_gene: TRBJ1-2; CDR3aa: CASRTGMIDGYTF; CDR3nt: TGTGCCAGCAGGACGGGAATGATTGACGGCTACACCTTC
d_gene: .; v_gene: TRBV4-1; abundance: .; j_gene: TRBJ2-3; CDR3aa: CASSQGLVSGTRSTDTQYF; CDR3nt: TGCGCCAGCAGCCAAGGTTTGGTATCCGGGACACGAAGCACAGATACGCAGTATTTT
d_gene: TRBD1; v_gene: TRBV30; abundance: few; j_gene: TRBJ1-2; CDR3aa: CAWDRDRGRFWGYTF; CDR3nt: TGTGCCTGGGACCGGGACAGGGGGCGATTTTGGGGCTACACCTTC
d_gene: .; v_gene: TRBV7-9; abundance: few; j_gene: TRBJ2-7; CDR3aa: CASSTLRGIGEQYF; CDR3nt: TGTGCCAGCAGCACCCTTCGAGGGATAGGCGAGCAGTACTTC
d_gene: TRBD1; v_gene: TRBV11-3; abundance: few; j_gene: TRBJ2-1; CDR3aa: CASSVQGAPYNEQFF; CDR3nt: TGTGCCAGCAGCGTACAGGGGGCTCCCTACAATGAGCAGTTCTTC
d_gene: .; v_gene: TRBV5-6; abundance: .; j_gene: TRBJ1-2; CDR3aa: CASSLEATRNYGYTF; CDR3nt: TGTGCCAGCAGCTTGGAGGCAACCCGAAACTATGGCTACACCTTC
d_gene: TRBD1; v_gene: TRBV5-1; abundance: .; j_gene: TRBJ2-7; CDR3aa: CASSRTQGKAYEQYF; CDR3nt: TGCGCCAGCAGCCGCACACAGGGGAAGGCCTACGAGCAGTACTTC
d_gene: .; v_gene: TRBV9; abundance: .; j_gene: TRBJ1-1; CDR3aa: CASSSFGGNTEAFF; CDR3nt: TGTGCCAGCAGCTCCTTTGGGGGGAACACTGAAGCTTTCTTT
d_gene: .; v_gene: TRBV6-5; abundance: .; j_gene: TRBJ2-7; CDR3aa: CASSYPKGQNSYEQYF; CDR3nt: TGTGCCAGCAGTTACCCGAAGGGGCAGAACTCCTACGAGCAGTACTTC
d_gene: .; v_gene: TRBV30; abundance: .; j_gene: TRBJ1-1; CDR3aa: CAWTRPGRQNTEAFF; CDR3nt: TGTGCCTGGACTCGGCCGGGACGGCAGAACACTGAAGCTTTCTTT
d_gene: .; v_gene: TRBV18; abundance: few; j_gene: TRBJ2-6; CDR3aa: CASSPLAGAGANVLTF; CDR3nt: TGTGCCAGCTCACCACTCGCAGGGGCTGGGGCCAACGTCCTGACTTTC
d_gene: TRBD1; v_gene: TRBV15; abundance: few; j_gene: TRBJ2-3; CDR3aa: CATSTRTGRTDTQYF; CDR3nt: TGTGCCACCAGCACCAGGACAGGGAGGACAGATACGCAGTATTTT
d_gene: TRBD1; v_gene: TRBV4-1; abundance: .; j_gene: TRBJ1-1; CDR3aa: CASSQPGGKDTEAFF; CDR3nt: TGCGCCAGCAGCCAGCCAGGGGGAAAGGACACTGAAGCTTTCTTT
d_gene: TRBD1; v_gene: TRBV2; abundance: .; j_gene: TRBJ2-5; CDR3aa: CASGGQELGTQYF; CDR3nt: TGTGCCAGCGGGGGACAGGAGTTGGGGACCCAGTACTTC
d_gene: .; v_gene: TRBV29-1; abundance: .; j_gene: TRBJ1-1; CDR3aa: CSVRPRVGGATEAFF; CDR3nt: TGCAGCGTACGACCTCGGGTCGGCGGTGCCACTGAAGCTTTCTTT
d_gene: .; v_gene: TRBV5-1; abundance: .; j_gene: TRBJ2-7; CDR3aa: CASSLGPQSSYEQYF; CDR3nt: TGCGCCAGCAGCTTGGGACCGCAGAGCTCCTACGAGCAGTACTTC
d_gene: TRBD1; v_gene: TRBV10-2; abundance: .; j_gene: TRBJ2-7; CDR3aa: CASRPGQGYEQYF; CDR3nt: TGCGCCAGCAGACCTGGACAGGGCTACGAGCAGTACTTC
d_gene: .; v_gene: TRBV7-9; abundance: .; j_gene: TRBJ1-1; CDR3aa: CASRKEINTEAFF; CDR3nt: TGTGCCAGCAGAAAGGAGATTAACACTGAAGCTTTCTTT
d_gene: TRBD1; v_gene: TRBV30; abundance: .; j_gene: TRBJ2-7; CDR3aa: CAWSVLQGTYEQYF; CDR3nt: TGTGCCTGGAGTGTACTACAGGGGACATACGAGCAGTACTTC
d_gene: .; v_gene: TRBV11-2; abundance: few; j_gene: TRBJ2-7; CDR3aa: CASSSGGSRRKQYF; CDR3nt: TGTGCCAGCAGCTCTGGGGGGAGCCGGCGCAAGCAGTACTTC
d_gene: TRBD1; v_gene: TRBV5-1; abundance: .; j_gene: TRBJ2-4; CDR3aa: CASSQPKTGQLNIQYF; CDR3nt: TGCGCCAGCAGCCAGCCCAAAACGGGACAGCTAAACATTCAGTACTTC
d_gene: .; v_gene: TRBV5-1; abundance: .; j_gene: TRBJ1-4; CDR3aa: CASRDSTTNEKLFF; CDR3nt: TGCGCCAGCAGGGACAGCACAACTAATGAAAAACTGTTTTTT
d_gene: TRBD2; v_gene: TRBV7-8; abundance: .; j_gene: TRBJ2-3; CDR3aa: CASSLAASGGDTQYF; CDR3nt: TGTGCCAGCAGCTTAGCGGCTAGCGGGGGGGATACGCAGTATTTT
d_gene: .; v_gene: TRBV2; abundance: .; j_gene: TRBJ1-5; CDR3aa: CASRTDGAGANQPQHF; CDR3nt: TGTGCCAGCAGGACGGACGGGGCAGGGGCGAATCAGCCCCAGCATTTT
d_gene: .; v_gene: TRBV7-9; abundance: .; j_gene: TRBJ2-3; CDR3aa: CASSSLGGRETDTQYF; CDR3nt: TGTGCCAGCAGCTCCCTCGGGGGGCGGGAGACAGATACGCAGTATTTT
d_gene: TRBD1; v_gene: TRBV6-5; abundance: .; j_gene: TRBJ1-2; CDR3aa: CASSRGQGGNGYTF; CDR3nt: TGTGCCAGCAGCAGGGGACAGGGGGGAAATGGCTACACCTTC
d_gene: .; v_gene: TRBV30; abundance: few; j_gene: TRBJ1-2; CDR3aa: CAWSARDYGYTF; CDR3nt: TGTGCCTGGAGTGCAAGGGACTATGGCTACACCTTC
d_gene: .; v_gene: TRBV9; abundance: .; j_gene: TRBJ2-1; CDR3aa: CASSVEDSWGYNEQFF; CDR3nt: TGTGCCAGCAGCGTAGAGGACTCTTGGGGTTACAATGAGCAGTTCTTC
d_gene: TRBD1; v_gene: TRBV29-1; abundance: .; j_gene: TRBJ1-1; CDR3aa: CSVAHQGDTEAFF; CDR3nt: TGCAGCGTCGCGCATCAGGGGGACACTGAAGCTTTCTTT
d_gene: .; v_gene: TRBV29-1; abundance: .; j_gene: TRBJ1-5; CDR3aa: CSVRTGINQPQHF; CDR3nt: TGCAGCGTACGAACAGGGATCAATCAGCCCCAGCATTTT
d_gene: .; v_gene: TRBV7-9; abundance: .; j_gene: TRBJ1-1; CDR3aa: CASSRHGMNTEAFF; CDR3nt: TGTGCCAGCAGCCGACATGGCATGAACACTGAAGCTTTCTTT
d_gene: .; v_gene: TRBV13; abundance: once; j_gene: TRBJ2-3; CDR3aa: CASSPPTDTQYF; CDR3nt: TGTGCCAGCAGCCCGCCCACAGATACGCAGTATTTT
d_gene: .; v_gene: TRBV25-1; abundance: once; j_gene: TRBJ1-2; CDR3aa: CASSESEGKGYGYTF; CDR3nt: TGTGCCAGCAGTGAATCGGAGGGGAAGGGCTATGGCTACACCTTC
d_gene: TRBD2; v_gene: TRBV7-3; abundance: .; j_gene: TRBJ2-2; CDR3aa: CASSYSGLAGSLGTGELFF; CDR3nt: TGTGCCAGCAGCTACAGTGGGCTAGCGGGATCACTAGGAACCGGGGAGCTGTTTTTT
d_gene: .; v_gene: TRBV29-1; abundance: few; j_gene: TRBJ2-7; CDR3aa: CSFSAESYEQYF; CDR3nt: TGCAGCTTCTCGGCGGAGTCCTACGAGCAGTACTTC
d_gene: TRBD1; v_gene: TRBV9; abundance: once; j_gene: TRBJ2-6; CDR3aa: CASSVRVAGTGLSKANVLTF; CDR3nt: TGTGCCAGCAGCGTAAGGGTGGCCGGGACAGGCCTCTCTAAGGCCAACGTCCTGACTTTC
d_gene: .; v_gene: TRBV12-5; abundance: .; j_gene: TRBJ1-2; CDR3aa: CASGFGEGGYTF; CDR3nt: TGTGCTAGTGGTTTTGGCGAAGGTGGCTACACCTTC
d_gene: .; v_gene: TRBV7-3; abundance: .; j_gene: TRBJ2-1; CDR3aa: CASSLQAGRNEQFF; CDR3nt: TGTGCCAGCAGCTTACAAGCCGGAAGGAATGAGCAGTTCTTC
d_gene: TRBD2; v_gene: TRBV29-1; abundance: few; j_gene: TRBJ2-3; CDR3aa: CSGHSGRLGDTQYF; CDR3nt: TGCAGCGGCCATAGCGGGAGGTTAGGGGATACGCAGTATTTT